The clone carrying this T cell receptor (beta chain) has just one count. The data were taken from a study of blood T cell repertoires in COVID-19. Study details: COVID-19 samples collected from the United States, Italy and Spain covered acute and convalescent phases. Sample material is recorded as cDNA or gDNA derived from T cells, B-cell-depleted T cells, or PBMCs.

Methods used by the authors: For nucleated cells, counts were estimated from reference gene primer amplification. Repertoires were generated with immunoSEQ multiplex PCR, while TCRdb's copy carries only in-frame clones and drops some. V and J calls and clone size are given by that table; D and trimming were obtained from the DNA. Found here are 89,000 or so clones, around 85% of them singletons; the top ten hold under 15%. The sample taken for sequencing was peripheral blood. The receptor was isolated from a human donor in a cohort sampled during active COVID-19.

The CDR3 protein is CASSLFPGQSYTF. Here the CDR3 DNA reads TGTGCCAGCAGCTTATTCCCCGGACAGTCCTACACCTTC. J is TRBJ1-2 and V is TRBV7-3, with a tentative D call TRBD1 (6 bases). The CDR3 has 13 residues. V lost 2 bases and J lost 10, with 14 bases in between. Germline V gives CDR1 SGHTA, CDR2 FQGTGA.